This TCR beta chain originates from a study of blood T cell repertoires in COVID-19. For the study at large: T cells, B-cell-depleted T cells, or PBMCs provided the cDNA or gDNA that served as material.

How the authors handled the data: Amplification from reference gene primers served as the basis for estimated nucleated cell counts. TCRdb keeps only in-frame clones here, not all; method: immunoSEQ multiplex PCR. V, J and clone size reflect that table, while D and trimming were determined from the DNA. The data contain 300,000 to 500,000 clones, approximately 86% of them singletons. This clone has only a few counts. The V end lost 6 bases, the J end lost 8 bases, and 14 bases lay between the germline ends. Germline CDR1 ENHRY, CDR2 SYGVKD. The CDR3 is 14 amino acids. Participants' own reports of clinical history determined their cohort assignment.

The source material was PBMCs or T cells enriched from blood (not recorded which). The gene calls are TRBV10-3 and TRBJ1-6; weak D call: TRBD1 (5 bases). The receptor was isolated from a woman aged 40 to 50 with acute COVID-19. CDR3 region: CAIRVNGGDSPLHF. The CDR3, as DNA: TGTGCCATCAGGGTCAATGGGGGGGATTCACCCCTCCACTTT.